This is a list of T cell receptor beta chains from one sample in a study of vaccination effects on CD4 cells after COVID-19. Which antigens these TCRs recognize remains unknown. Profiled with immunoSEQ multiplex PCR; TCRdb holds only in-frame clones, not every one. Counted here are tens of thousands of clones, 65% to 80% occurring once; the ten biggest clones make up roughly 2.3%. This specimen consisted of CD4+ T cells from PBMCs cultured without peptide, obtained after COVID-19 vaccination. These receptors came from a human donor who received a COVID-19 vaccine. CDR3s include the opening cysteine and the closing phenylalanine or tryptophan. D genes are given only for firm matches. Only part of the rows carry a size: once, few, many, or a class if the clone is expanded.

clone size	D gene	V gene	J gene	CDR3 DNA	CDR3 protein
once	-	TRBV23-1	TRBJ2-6	TGCGCCAGCCGACCCTGGTGGAGGTCTGGGGCCAACGTCCTGACTTTC	CASRPWWRSGANVLTF
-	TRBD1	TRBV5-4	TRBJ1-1	TGTGCCAGCAGCCTTGGACAGGGATTGTATGCGACTGAAGCTTTCTTT	CASSLGQGLYATEAFF
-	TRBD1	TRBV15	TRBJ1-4	TGTGCCACCAGCAGGGGACAGGGAGAAGAAAAACTGTTTTTT	CATSRGQGEEKLFF
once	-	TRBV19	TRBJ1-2	TGTGCCAGTAGTAGACTGACTAACTATGGCTACACCTTC	CASSRLTNYGYTF
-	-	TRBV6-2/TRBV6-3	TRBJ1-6	TGTGCCAGCAGTTACCGCAGGACGGGGCTTAATTCACCCCTCCACTTT	CASSYRRTGLNSPLHF
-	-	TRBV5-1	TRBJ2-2	TGCGCCAGCAGCTTGTGGTCGGGCTCCACAACCGGGGAGCTGTTTTTT	CASSLWSGSTTGELFF
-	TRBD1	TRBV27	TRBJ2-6	TGTGCCAGCAGTTTCGGGACAGGGGGAAACGGGGCCAACGTCCTGACTTTC	CASSFGTGGNGANVLTF
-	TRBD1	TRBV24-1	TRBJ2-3	TGTGCCACCAGTGGGCAGGGGGCCTCAGATACGCAGTATTTT	CATSGQGASDTQYF
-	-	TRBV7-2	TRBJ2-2	TGTGCCAGCAGCTTAGTCGGGACCCCGAACACCGGGGAGCTGTTTTTT	CASSLVGTPNTGELFF
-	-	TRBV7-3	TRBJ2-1	TGTGCCAGCAGCTTAACTGGACTAAATGAGCAGTTCTTC	CASSLTGLNEQFF
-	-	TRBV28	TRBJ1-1	TGTGCCAGCAGTCGCGCCGGGACACCTAAAATGAACACTGAAGCTTTCTTT	CASSRAGTPKMNTEAFF
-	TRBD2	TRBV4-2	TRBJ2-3	TGTGCCAGCAGGTTTAGCGGGGGCGAAGATACGCAGTATTTT	CASRFSGGEDTQYF
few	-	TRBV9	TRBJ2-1	TGTGCCAGCAGCGTAGGGTGGGGGGGCCCGGATGAGCAGTTCTTC	CASSVGWGGPDEQFF
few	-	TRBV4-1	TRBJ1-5	TGCGCCAGCAGCCAAGATGGTCCCCCCAGAAGCAATAGCAATCAGCCCCAGCATTTT	CASSQDGPPRSNSNQPQHF
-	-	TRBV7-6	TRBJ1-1	TGTGCCAGCAGCTCACAAAGGGGGGGCACTGAAGCTTTCTTT	CASSSQRGGTEAFF
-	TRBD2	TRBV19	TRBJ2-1	TGTGCCAGTAGTACGGGACTAGCGAACAATGAGCAGTTCTTC	CASSTGLANNEQFF
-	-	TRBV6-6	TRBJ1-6	TGTGCCAGCAGTCCCAGGATCCGGTTCCAAAATAATTCACCCCTCCACTTT	CASSPRIRFQNNSPLHF
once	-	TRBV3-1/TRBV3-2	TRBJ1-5	TGTGCCAGCAGCCCACGACAGCTTAATCAGCCCCAGCATTTT	CASSPRQLNQPQHF
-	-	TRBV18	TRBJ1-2	TGTGCCAGCTCACCAATGAGGGGGGATTACGATGGCTACACCTTC	CASSPMRGDYDGYTF
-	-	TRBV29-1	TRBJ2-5	TGCAGCGTTGATAAGTTTCAAGAGACCCAGTACTTC	CSVDKFQETQYF
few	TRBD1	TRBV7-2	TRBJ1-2	TGTGCCAGCAGCCTAGGGACAGACTATGGCTACACCTTC	CASSLGTDYGYTF
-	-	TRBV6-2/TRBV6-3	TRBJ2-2	TGTGCCAGCAGTCCCTACGACTCTAGCGTCCTAGGGACCGGGGAGCTGTTTTTT	CASSPYDSSVLGTGELFF
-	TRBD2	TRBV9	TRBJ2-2	TGTGCCAGCAGCTCCCCGTCTAGCGGGGAGAGGCCCGGGGAGCTGTTTTTT	CASSSPSSGERPGELFF
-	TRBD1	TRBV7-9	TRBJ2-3	TGTGCCAGCAGCCGCCAAACAGGGGCCCCTAGCACAGATACGCAGTATTTT	CASSRQTGAPSTDTQYF
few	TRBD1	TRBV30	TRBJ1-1	TGTGCCTTCAATGGGGGACAGGGAACCACTGAAGCTTTCTTT	CAFNGGQGTTEAFF
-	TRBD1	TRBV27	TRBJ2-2	TGTGCCAGCGGCACCTACAGGGGGCGCGGCACCGGGGAGCTGTTTTTT	CASGTYRGRGTGELFF
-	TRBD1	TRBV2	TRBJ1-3	TGTGCCAGCAGGAGGGACAGGCGCACAGGAAACACCATATATTTT	CASRRDRRTGNTIYF
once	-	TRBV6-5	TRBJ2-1	TGTGCCAGCACCCGGGAAGGGGGGCGGCTACTGTTCTTC	CASTREGGRLLFF
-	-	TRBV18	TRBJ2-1	TGTGCCAGCTCACCACCAATAACTGGGGGCCACAATGAGCAGTTCTTC	CASSPPITGGHNEQFF
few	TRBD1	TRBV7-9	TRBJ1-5	TGTGCCAGCAGCCAGACAGGGGGCAATCAGCCCCAGCATTTT	CASSQTGGNQPQHF
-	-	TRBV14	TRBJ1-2	TGTGCCAGCAGCCAAGGTATCATGTATGGCTACACCTTC	CASSQGIMYGYTF
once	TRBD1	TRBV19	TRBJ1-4	TGTGCCAGTAGTATAAAGAGGGGGCCTAATGAAAAACTGTTTTTT	CASSIKRGPNEKLFF
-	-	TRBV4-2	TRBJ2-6	TGTGCCAGCAGCCAAGTCGGTGAGAATGGGGCCAACGTCCTGACTTTC	CASSQVGENGANVLTF
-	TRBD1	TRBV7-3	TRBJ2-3	TGTGCCAGCAGCTCGGGAGCCGGGACAGGGGAGGATACGCAGTATTTT	CASSSGAGTGEDTQYF
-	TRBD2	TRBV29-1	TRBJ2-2	TGCAGCGTTGTGGGAGGGACTAGCGGGGACACCGGGGAGCTGTTTTTT	CSVVGGTSGDTGELFF
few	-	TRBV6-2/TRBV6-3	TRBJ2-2	TGTGCCAGCAGTGCAACAGGGATGGGCACCGGGGAGCTGTTTTTT	CASSATGMGTGELFF
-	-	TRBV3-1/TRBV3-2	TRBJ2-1	TGTGCCAGCAGCCCGACTAGAGGTTGGTACAATGAGCAGTTCTTC	CASSPTRGWYNEQFF
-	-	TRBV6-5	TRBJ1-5	TGTGCCAGCAGTTACTCACTTAGCAATCAGCCCCAGCATTTT	CASSYSLSNQPQHF
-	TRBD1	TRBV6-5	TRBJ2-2	TGTGCCAGCAGCGAGGGACAGCTGAACACCGGGGAGCTGTTTTTT	CASSEGQLNTGELFF
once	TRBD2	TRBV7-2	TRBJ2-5	TGTGCCAGCAGCTTAGGACTAGCGGGGGGGCAAGAGACCCAGTACTTC	CASSLGLAGGQETQYF
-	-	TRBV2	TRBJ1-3	TGTGCCAGCAGTGAACTGCGGGGAGGGTCTGGAAACACCATATATTTT	CASSELRGGSGNTIYF
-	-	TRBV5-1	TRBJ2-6	TGCGCCAGCAGCTTTGGGCAGGGAACAGGGGCCAACGTCCTGACTTTC	CASSFGQGTGANVLTF
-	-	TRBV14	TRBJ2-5	TGTGCCAGCAGCCAGGTTTCTCAAACCCAGTACTTC	CASSQVSQTQYF
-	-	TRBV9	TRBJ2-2	TGTGCCAGCAGCCCGAGGGGACAATCTAACACCGGGGAGCTGTTTTTT	CASSPRGQSNTGELFF
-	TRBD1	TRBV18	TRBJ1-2	TGTGCCAGCTCACCTACAGCCGGGACAGCAAGTAACTATGGCTACACCTTC	CASSPTAGTASNYGYTF